A single sample is the source of the 20 T cell receptor beta chains below, sequenced in a study of PD-L1 blockade in urothelial cancer. Profiled with immunoSEQ multiplex PCR; TCRdb holds only in-frame clones, not every one. The sample shows about 51,000 clones, around 88% of them seen only once. Sequenced here: PBMCs, sampled around atezolizumab (anti-PD-L1) treatment. The receptors shown here come from a man in his sixties with urothelial cancer.

This clone was detected only once. The chain links TRBV19 to TRBJ2-1; 7 bases are a match to TRBD2. From germline, CDR1 is LNHDA and CDR2 SQIVND (reference sequence). The V gene end was trimmed by 7 bases and the J gene end by 6 bases; junction bases not matched to a gene: 6. The CDR3 extends over 13 amino acids. In DNA form, the CDR3 reads TGTGCCAGTAATAGCGGGCGTACCAATGAGCAGTTCTTC. Protein sequence: CASNSGRTNEQFF.

This clone has only a few counts. The rearrangement uses TRBV7-9 and TRBJ1-3, with D uncertain. This CDR3 is built from 13 residues. Per germline, CDR1 SEHNR and CDR2 FQNEAQ (reference sequence). The ends were cut back, 5 bases at V and 3 bases at J, with 8 bases in the middle. The CDR3 coding sequence is TGTGCCAGCAGCCCCGCGGTTGGAAACACCATATATTTT. It codes for CASSPAVGNTIYF.

The chain joins TRBV6-4 to TRBJ2-3, with D possibly matching TRBD1 (5 bases). The CDR3 extends over 13 amino acids. Germline loops: CDR1 MRHNA, CDR2 SNTAGT. The V gene lost 4 bases and the J gene lost 6 bases, with 11 bases spanning the gap. CDR3 DNA: TGTGCCAGCAGTGTTCAGGGTGGGGATACGCAGTATTTT. Translating gives CASSVQGGDTQYF.

This chain links TRBV19 with TRBJ1-2; D gene unclear. In germline, CDR1 is LNHDA, CDR2 SQIVND (reference sequence). This CDR3 has 14 amino acids. Trimming left V 8 bases short and J 2 bases short, with 15 bases between. CDR3: CASVQVGNNYGYTF. CDR3 coding DNA: TGTGCCAGTGTTCAGGTGGGCAACAACTATGGCTACACCTTC.

The chain combines TRBV5-6 with TRBJ2-3, with D perhaps TRBD2 (6 bases). The V end was cut by 2 bases, the J end by 0 bases, with 13 bases between. Germline values: CDR1 SGHDT, CDR2 YYEEEE. CDR3 length: 16 amino acids. The CDR3 DNA reads as TGTGCCAGCAGCTTTCTAGGCGGGGCTAGCACAGATACGCAGTATTTT. Protein product: CASSFLGGASTDTQYF. Complete variable domain (other parts from reference TRBV5-6 and TRBJ2-3): DAGVTQSPTHLIKTRGQQVTLRCSPKSGHDTVSWYQQALGQGPQFIFQYYEEEERQRGNFPDRFSGHQFPNYSSELNVNALLLGDSALYLCASSFLGGASTDTQYFGPGTRLTVL.

The J gene is TRBJ2-3, the V gene TRBV7-9, with TRBD2 identical over 10 bases. Germline V CDR1 and CDR2: SEHNR, FQNEAQ (reference sequence). CDR3 size: 18 residues. Trimming removed 4 bases from V and 3 bases from J; junction bases left unmatched: 13. CDR3: CASSSRVDSGGRTDTQYF. CDR3 bases: TGTGCCAGCAGCTCGAGAGTAGATAGCGGGGGGAGGACAGATACGCAGTATTTT.

The chain joins TRBV4-1 to TRBJ2-3; D perhaps matches TRBD1 (5 bases). This CDR3 comprises 16 residues. Per the germline V gene, CDR1 is MGHRA and CDR2 is YSYEKL. Trimming removed 4 bases from V and 4 bases from J, with 18 bases in between. CDR3 region: CASSPLQGPAADTQYF. The CDR3 nucleotides are TGCGCCAGCAGCCCCCTTCAGGGCCCCGCGGCAGATACGCAGTATTTT.

The genes are TRBV28 and TRBJ1-1; 7 nucleotides line up with TRBD1. The V gene end was trimmed by 6 bases and the J gene end by 5 bases; junction bases not matched to a gene: 9. Germline V gene data show CDR1 as MDHEN and CDR2 as SYDVKM. The CDR3 is 14 residues long. CDR3 protein: CASRTGVGWTEAFF. The DNA for the CDR3 is TGTGCCAGCAGAACAGGGGTGGGATGGACTGAAGCTTTCTTT.

The chain employs TRBV29-1 and TRBJ2-1, with 8 bases that match TRBD2. The CDR3 extends over 14 amino acids. J was trimmed by 8 bases and V by 6 bases; bases with no gene match: 12. CDR1 and CDR2 from the germline V gene are SQVTM and ANQGSEA. CDR3 coding DNA: TGCAGCGTCGACTTTAGCGGGATCGGGCATGAGCAGTTCTTC. Its translation: CSVDFSGIGHEQFF.

The chain joins TRBV5-1 to TRBJ2-6, with TRBD1 matching 7 bases. Germline-derived CDR1 and CDR2 are SGHRS and YFSETQ. With 6 bases clipped from V and 0 bases from J, the junction kept 9 bases outside the gene matches. The CDR3 covers 17 residues. In DNA, the CDR3 is TGCGCCAGCAACCCCAGGGGGACCCGCTCTGGGGCCAACGTCCTGACTTTC. This translates into CASNPRGTRSGANVLTF.

This clone was found a few times. V gene TRBV6-5 combines with J gene TRBJ1-2; TRBD1 aligns across 8 bases. CDR3 length: 15 amino acids. Germline V gives CDR1 MNHEY, CDR2 SVGAGI. V lost 5 bases and J lost 7; bases outside the gene matches: 12. The CDR3 spells CASSPGGRGLSGYTF. The CDR3 region has the DNA TGTGCCAGCAGTCCCGGGGGCAGGGGGCTATCTGGCTACACCTTC.

V and J are TRBV6-5 and TRBJ2-4; D ambiguous. The CDR3 spans 15 residues. CDR1 is MNHEY and CDR2 is SVGAGI in the germline V gene. V was trimmed by 0 bases and J by 0 bases, leaving 6 bases between them. CDR3 sequence: CASSYSFLAKNIQYF. CDR3 in DNA: TGTGCCAGCAGTTACTCCTTCTTAGCCAAAAACATTCAGTACTTC.

The gene calls are TRBV11-2 and TRBJ1-2; 8 bases are shared with TRBD1. The germline V gene encodes CDR1 SGHAT and CDR2 FQNNGV. There are 12 residues in the CDR3. Losses at the gene ends were 5 bases for V and 8 bases for J; bases not matched to a gene: 4. CDR3 DNA: TGTGCCAGCAGCCCGGACAGGGTCGGCTACACCTTC. Translating gives CASSPDRVGYTF.

The V gene is TRBV27, the J gene TRBJ2-7, with 10 bases fitting TRBD1. The V segment lost 5 bases and the J segment 3 bases; nucleotides outside the gene matches: 4. The CDR3 is 14 amino acids. In germline, CDR1 is MNHEY, CDR2 SMNVEV (reference sequence). CDR3 bases: TGTGCCAGCAGTACCGGGACAGGGGTCTACGAGCAGTACTTC. It is translated as CASSTGTGVYEQYF.

This chain's CDR3 is CACALVGRRNTEAFF. The CDR3 DNA follows: TGTGCCTGTGCCCTGGTGGGGCGGAGGAACACTGAAGCTTTCTTT. The rearrangement joins TRBV30 to TRBJ1-1; a weak D match, TRBD1 (5 bases). The CDR3 runs to 15 residues. Germline CDR1 is GTSNPN and CDR2 is SVGIG (reference sequence). Trimming stripped 6 bases from V and 1 base from J, with 18 bases between.

The chain has TRBV19 and TRBJ2-7, with D unclear. V was trimmed by 3 bases and J by 1 base, leaving 7 bases between them. This CDR3 is 13 amino acids long. CDR1 and CDR2 from the germline V gene are LNHDA and SQIVND (reference sequence). DNA for the CDR3: TGTGCCAGTAGTATGCCCCTATCCTACGAGCAGTACTTC. Its protein product is CASSMPLSYEQYF.

The V gene is TRBV5-1, the J gene TRBJ1-3, with 10 bases lining up with TRBD1. V lost 3 bases to trimming and J lost 3 bases; unmatched junction nucleotides: 3. The CDR3 loop spans 15 amino acids. The germline V gene encodes CDR1 SGHRS and CDR2 YFSETQ. CDR3: CASSSTGGFGNTIYF. The CDR3 DNA reads TGCGCCAGCAGCTCGACAGGGGGCTTTGGAAACACCATATATTTT.

This chain links TRBV2 with TRBJ1-4, with a weak D call TRBD1 (6 bases). The CDR3 sequence is 15 residues long. Germline assignment: CDR1 SNHLY and CDR2 FYNNEI. Trimming stripped 6 bases from V and 3 bases from J, with 14 bases between. This CDR3 is CASRPIRGPNEKLFF. The CDR3 nucleotides are TGTGCCAGCAGACCAATCAGGGGCCCTAATGAAAAACTGTTTTTT. The full variable domain, completed using reference TRBV2 and TRBJ1-4, is EPEVTQTPSHQVTQMGQEVILRCVPISNHLYFYWYRQILGQKVEFLVSFYNNEISEKSEIFDDQFSVERPDGSNFTLKIRSTKLEDSAMYFCASRPIRGPNEKLFFGSGTQLSVL.

The chain uses TRBV28 and TRBJ2-3; 9 nucleotides agree with TRBD2. Germline CDR1 reads MDHEN; CDR2 reads SYDVKM. The V gene end was trimmed by 6 bases and the J gene end by 8 bases; junction bases not matched to a gene: 12. The CDR3 length is 15 residues. CDR3 loop: CASSRVGGRGPTQYF. CDR3 in DNA: TGTGCCAGCAGCAGAGTCGGCGGGAGGGGTCCTACGCAGTATTTT.

The chain uses TRBV7-2 and TRBJ2-1, with 8 bases lining up with TRBD2. The V gene's germline CDR1 is SGHTA and CDR2 FQGNSA. With V trimmed by 5 bases and J by 3 bases, 6 bases remained unmatched. This CDR3 is built from 15 residues. The CDR3 coding sequence is TGTGCCAGCAGCCCACTAGCGGCTGACTACAATGAGCAGTTCTTC. Its protein is CASSPLAADYNEQFF. Combining the CDR3 with reference TRBV7-2 and TRBJ2-1 gives the whole variable domain GAGVSQSPSNKVTEKGKDVELRCDPISGHTALYWYRQSLGQGLEFLIYFQGNSAPDKSGLPSDRFSAERTGGSVSTLTIQRTQQEDSAVYLCASSPLAADYNEQFFGPGTRLTVL.